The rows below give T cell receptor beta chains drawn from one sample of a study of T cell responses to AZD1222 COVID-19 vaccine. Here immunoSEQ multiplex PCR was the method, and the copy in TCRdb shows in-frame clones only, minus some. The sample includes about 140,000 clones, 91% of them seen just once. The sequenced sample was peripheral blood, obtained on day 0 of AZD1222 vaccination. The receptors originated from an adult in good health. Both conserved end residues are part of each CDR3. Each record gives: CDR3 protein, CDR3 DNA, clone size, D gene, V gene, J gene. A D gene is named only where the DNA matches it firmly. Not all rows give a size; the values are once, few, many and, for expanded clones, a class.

CDR3 protein: CASSRSGYEQYF
CDR3 DNA: TGTGCCAGCAGCCGAAGCGGGTACGAGCAGTACTTC
clone size: .
D gene: .
V gene: TRBV13
J gene: TRBJ2-7

CDR3 protein: CASSPSVTETQYF
CDR3 DNA: TGTGCCAGCAGTCCCAGTGTCACGGAGACCCAGTACTTC
clone size: .
D gene: .
V gene: TRBV6-5
J gene: TRBJ2-5

CDR3 protein: CASGNRGLRGYTF
CDR3 DNA: TGCGCCAGCGGCAACAGGGGGCTCCGTGGCTACACCTTC
clone size: .
D gene: TRBD1
V gene: TRBV10-2
J gene: TRBJ1-2

CDR3 protein: CAISELGQPQHF
CDR3 DNA: TGTGCCATCAGTGAGCTGGGTCAGCCCCAGCATTTT
clone size: .
D gene: .
V gene: TRBV10-3
J gene: TRBJ1-5

CDR3 protein: CASSEQGLPGELFF
CDR3 DNA: TGTGCCAGCAGCGAGCAGGGCTTGCCCGGGGAGCTGTTTTTT
clone size: few
D gene: .
V gene: TRBV9
J gene: TRBJ2-2

CDR3 protein: CASSEIFGQDLDTQYF
CDR3 DNA: TGTGCCAGCAGTGAGATTTTTGGACAGGACCTTGATACGCAGTATTTT
clone size: .
D gene: TRBD1
V gene: TRBV6-1
J gene: TRBJ2-3

CDR3 protein: CASSLLRTQGYEQYF
CDR3 DNA: TGTGCCAGCAGTTTACTCCGGACTCAGGGTTACGAGCAGTACTTC
clone size: .
D gene: .
V gene: TRBV27
J gene: TRBJ2-7

CDR3 protein: CASSMRRTTNEKLFF
CDR3 DNA: TGTGCCAGTAGTATGAGACGGACAACTAATGAAAAACTGTTTTTT
clone size: .
D gene: .
V gene: TRBV19
J gene: TRBJ1-4

CDR3 protein: CATSSTAGRGPDTQYF
CDR3 DNA: TGTGCCACCAGCAGCACCGCGGGGAGGGGTCCAGATACGCAGTATTTT
clone size: .
D gene: TRBD2
V gene: TRBV15
J gene: TRBJ2-3

CDR3 protein: CASSLDGGPQPQHF
CDR3 DNA: TGTGCCAGCAGCTTGGACGGGGGTCCCCAGCCCCAGCATTTT
clone size: .
D gene: .
V gene: TRBV5-8
J gene: TRBJ1-5

CDR3 protein: CASSLSGRSQETQYF
CDR3 DNA: TGCGCCAGCAGCTTGAGCGGGAGATCGCAAGAGACCCAGTACTTC
clone size: .
D gene: TRBD2
V gene: TRBV5-1
J gene: TRBJ2-5

CDR3 protein: CASSPGQGFEQFF
CDR3 DNA: TGTGCCAGCAGTCCTGGACAGGGGTTTGAGCAGTTCTTC
clone size: .
D gene: TRBD1
V gene: TRBV12-3/TRBV12-4
J gene: TRBJ2-1

CDR3 protein: CASSPGQQPSYEQYF
CDR3 DNA: TGTGCCAGCAGTCCTGGACAGCAGCCCTCCTACGAGCAGTACTTC
clone size: .
D gene: .
V gene: TRBV5-4
J gene: TRBJ2-7

CDR3 protein: CASSFVRTGELFF
CDR3 DNA: TGTGCCAGCAGCTTCGTTCGTACCGGGGAGCTGTTTTTT
clone size: .
D gene: .
V gene: TRBV7-8
J gene: TRBJ2-2

CDR3 protein: CASVLRSSYNEQFF
CDR3 DNA: TGTGCTAGTGTACTAAGAAGCTCCTACAATGAGCAGTTCTTC
clone size: .
D gene: .
V gene: TRBV12-5
J gene: TRBJ2-1

CDR3 protein: CSVGVRLGTEAFF
CDR3 DNA: TGCAGCGTTGGGGTCAGGTTGGGCACTGAAGCTTTCTTT
clone size: once
D gene: .
V gene: TRBV29-1
J gene: TRBJ1-1

CDR3 protein: CASSFDRVTGELFF
CDR3 DNA: TGTGCCAGCAGCTTTGACAGGGTCACCGGGGAGCTGTTTTTT
clone size: .
D gene: TRBD1
V gene: TRBV7-8
J gene: TRBJ2-2

CDR3 protein: CASSQAGLAEQNIQYF
CDR3 DNA: TGTGCCAGCAGCCAGGCGGGACTAGCGGAACAAAACATTCAGTACTTC
clone size: .
D gene: TRBD2
V gene: TRBV3-1/TRBV3-2
J gene: TRBJ2-4

CDR3 protein: CSVYVGIGGTDTQYF
CDR3 DNA: TGCAGCGTTTACGTCGGGATAGGGGGAACCGATACGCAGTATTTT
clone size: .
D gene: .
V gene: TRBV29-1
J gene: TRBJ2-3

CDR3 protein: CASSLHRDRGKKNTIYF
CDR3 DNA: TGTGCCAGCAGCTTGCACCGGGACAGGGGAAAAAAAAACACCATATATTTT
clone size: .
D gene: TRBD1
V gene: TRBV5-4
J gene: TRBJ1-3

CDR3 protein: CASSQERQAVRYTDTQYF
CDR3 DNA: TGCGCCAGCAGCCAAGAAAGGCAAGCGGTCCGTTACACAGATACGCAGTATTTT
clone size: .
D gene: .
V gene: TRBV4-1
J gene: TRBJ2-3

CDR3 protein: CASSLGWTGELFF
CDR3 DNA: TGCGCCAGCAGCTTGGGGTGGACCGGGGAGCTGTTTTTT
clone size: once
D gene: .
V gene: TRBV5-1
J gene: TRBJ2-2

CDR3 protein: CASSLGTGLEGYTF
CDR3 DNA: TGTGCCAGCAGTCTCGGGACTGGCCTTGAGGGCTACACCTTC
clone size: once
D gene: .
V gene: TRBV27
J gene: TRBJ1-2

CDR3 protein: CSASPGTENTGELFF
CDR3 DNA: TGCAGTGCCAGTCCCGGGACTGAGAACACCGGGGAGCTGTTTTTT
clone size: .
D gene: .
V gene: TRBV20-1
J gene: TRBJ2-2

CDR3 protein: CASSTLGAAAFF
CDR3 DNA: TGTGCCAGCAGTACCCTTGGGGCGGCGGCTTTCTTT
clone size: .
D gene: .
V gene: TRBV11-3
J gene: TRBJ1-1

CDR3 protein: CATSDFRGGYNEQFF
CDR3 DNA: TGTGCCACCAGTGATTTCAGGGGAGGCTACAATGAGCAGTTCTTC
clone size: .
D gene: .
V gene: TRBV24-1
J gene: TRBJ2-1

CDR3 protein: CASSSHNPPDTQYF
CDR3 DNA: TGTGCCAGCAGCTCACATAACCCCCCCGATACGCAGTATTTT
clone size: .
D gene: .
V gene: TRBV7-8
J gene: TRBJ2-3

CDR3 protein: CASSQQWTGGVGNTEAFF
CDR3 DNA: TGCGCCAGCAGCCAACAATGGACAGGGGGCGTTGGCAACACTGAAGCTTTCTTT
clone size: .
D gene: TRBD1
V gene: TRBV4-3
J gene: TRBJ1-1

CDR3 protein: CASSSSWDRGFSTEAFF
CDR3 DNA: TGTGCCAGCAGCTCAAGTTGGGACAGGGGTTTTAGCACTGAAGCTTTCTTT
clone size: .
D gene: TRBD1
V gene: TRBV5-6
J gene: TRBJ1-1

CDR3 protein: CASSYDSGSYYNEQFF
CDR3 DNA: TGTGCCAGCAGCTACGATAGCGGGAGTTATTACAATGAGCAGTTCTTC
clone size: .
D gene: TRBD2
V gene: TRBV5-6
J gene: TRBJ2-1

CDR3 protein: CASGGGGTYGYTF
CDR3 DNA: TGTGCCAGCGGTGGAGGGGGCACATATGGCTACACCTTC
clone size: .
D gene: TRBD1
V gene: TRBV7-9
J gene: TRBJ1-2

CDR3 protein: CASSVEGSSPLHF
CDR3 DNA: TGTGCCAGCAGCGTAGAAGGGAGTTCACCCCTCCACTTT
clone size: .
D gene: .
V gene: TRBV9
J gene: TRBJ1-6

CDR3 protein: CASSGGPLQGEKLFF
CDR3 DNA: TGTGCCAGCTCCGGGGGGCCCCTACAGGGTGAAAAACTGTTTTTT
clone size: .
D gene: .
V gene: TRBV7-9
J gene: TRBJ1-4

CDR3 protein: CASSIIPGNEQFF
CDR3 DNA: TGTGCCAGTAGTATTATCCCGGGAAATGAGCAGTTCTTC
clone size: once
D gene: .
V gene: TRBV19
J gene: TRBJ2-1

CDR3 protein: CASSTGGYEQYF
CDR3 DNA: TGTGCCAGTTCTACGGGGGGATACGAGCAGTACTTC
clone size: .
D gene: TRBD2
V gene: TRBV19
J gene: TRBJ2-7

CDR3 protein: CASSLAIGSSYNEQFF
CDR3 DNA: TGCGCCAGCAGCTTGGCCATCGGGAGCTCCTACAATGAGCAGTTCTTC
clone size: .
D gene: .
V gene: TRBV5-1
J gene: TRBJ2-1

CDR3 protein: CASSQGGETQYF
CDR3 DNA: TGTGCCAGCAGTCAGGGTGGGGAGACCCAGTACTTC
clone size: .
D gene: .
V gene: TRBV28
J gene: TRBJ2-5

CDR3 protein: CASSLIGARGQPQHF
CDR3 DNA: TGTGCCAGCAGTTTAATAGGGGCGCGCGGTCAGCCCCAGCATTTT
clone size: .
D gene: .
V gene: TRBV28
J gene: TRBJ1-5

CDR3 protein: CASSYDSGSSYEQYF
CDR3 DNA: TGTGCCAGCAGTTACGATAGCGGGAGCTCCTACGAGCAGTACTTC
clone size: .
D gene: TRBD2
V gene: TRBV6-5
J gene: TRBJ2-7

CDR3 protein: CASSRDGWGNTEAFF
CDR3 DNA: TGTGCCAGCAGCCGGGATGGGTGGGGGAACACTGAAGCTTTCTTT
clone size: .
D gene: .
V gene: TRBV5-6
J gene: TRBJ1-1

CDR3 protein: CASSRASGNSYEQYF
CDR3 DNA: TGCGCCAGCAGCAGAGCATCCGGGAACTCCTACGAGCAGTACTTC
clone size: once
D gene: .
V gene: TRBV4-1
J gene: TRBJ2-7

CDR3 protein: CASRIAGGTDTQYF
CDR3 DNA: TGTGCCAGCAGAATAGCGGGGGGCACAGATACGCAGTATTTT
clone size: .
D gene: TRBD2
V gene: TRBV28
J gene: TRBJ2-3

CDR3 protein: CASSPEGFTYGYTF
CDR3 DNA: TGTGCCAGCAGCCCTGAAGGCTTTACCTATGGCTACACCTTC
clone size: .
D gene: .
V gene: TRBV9
J gene: TRBJ1-2

CDR3 protein: CASSPGDYEQYF
CDR3 DNA: TGCGCCAGCAGCCCAGGGGATTACGAGCAGTACTTC
clone size: .
D gene: .
V gene: TRBV5-1
J gene: TRBJ2-7

CDR3 protein: CASSPSGGYEQYF
CDR3 DNA: TGTGCCAGCAGCCCCTCCGGTGGTTACGAGCAGTACTTC
clone size: .
D gene: .
V gene: TRBV4-2
J gene: TRBJ2-7

CDR3 protein: CASSQEEGQIYGYTF
CDR3 DNA: TGCGCCAGCAGCCAAGAGGAAGGACAGATCTATGGCTACACCTTC
clone size: .
D gene: .
V gene: TRBV4-1
J gene: TRBJ1-2

CDR3 protein: CASSLVPVGGTDTQYF
CDR3 DNA: TGTGCCAGCAGCTTAGTCCCAGTGGGGGGCACAGATACGCAGTATTTT
clone size: few
D gene: .
V gene: TRBV7-2
J gene: TRBJ2-3

CDR3 protein: CASSSWVDQPQHF
CDR3 DNA: TGTGCCAGCAGTTCATGGGTTGATCAGCCCCAGCATTTT
clone size: once
D gene: .
V gene: TRBV27
J gene: TRBJ1-5

CDR3 protein: CASSLSGQLNTEAFF
CDR3 DNA: TGCGCCAGCAGCTTGTCGGGACAGTTGAACACTGAAGCTTTCTTT
clone size: .
D gene: TRBD1
V gene: TRBV5-1
J gene: TRBJ1-1

CDR3 protein: CASSRSGLAGNTDTQYF
CDR3 DNA: TGCGCCAGCAGCCGATCGGGACTAGCGGGGAACACAGATACGCAGTATTTT
clone size: .
D gene: TRBD2
V gene: TRBV4-1
J gene: TRBJ2-3

CDR3 protein: CASSGAQGAYSPLHF
CDR3 DNA: TGCGCCAGCAGCGGAGCCCAGGGGGCTTACTCACCCCTCCACTTT
clone size: .
D gene: TRBD1
V gene: TRBV5-1
J gene: TRBJ1-6